This T cell receptor (beta chain) was recorded in a study of T cell responses to AZD1222 COVID-19 vaccine. Germline V gene sequence: CDR1 MNHEY, CDR2 SVGEGT. The CDR3 extends over 16 amino acids. V gave up 5 bases and J gave up 4 bases; unmatched junction bases: 2. Libraries were prepared by immunoSEQ multiplex PCR; TCRdb keeps only in-frame clonotypes and omits some of them. The sample lists about 76,000 clones, roughly 90% seen once, with 4% to 5.5% in the top ten. The chain recombines TRBV6-2 or TRBV6-3 with TRBJ2-1, with 16 bases aligning to TRBD2. This material consisted of peripheral blood, taken on day 0 of MenACWY control vaccination. This sequence originates from an adult in good health. The CDR3 sequence: CASSGTSGRGYNEQFF. The CDR3 nucleotides are TGTGCCAGCAGTGGGACTAGCGGGAGGGGATACAATGAGCAGTTCTTC.